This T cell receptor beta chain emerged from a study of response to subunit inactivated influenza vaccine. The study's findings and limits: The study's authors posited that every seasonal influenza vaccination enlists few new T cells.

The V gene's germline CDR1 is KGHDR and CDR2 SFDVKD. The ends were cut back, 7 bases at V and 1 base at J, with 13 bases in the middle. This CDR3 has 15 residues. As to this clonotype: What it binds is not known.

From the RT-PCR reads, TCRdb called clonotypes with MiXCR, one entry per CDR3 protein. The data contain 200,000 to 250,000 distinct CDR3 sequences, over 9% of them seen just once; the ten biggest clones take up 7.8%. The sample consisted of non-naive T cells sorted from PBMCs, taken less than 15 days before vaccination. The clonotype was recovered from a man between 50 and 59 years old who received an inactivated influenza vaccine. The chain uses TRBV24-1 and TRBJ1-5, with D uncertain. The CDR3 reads CATSPSRESNQPQHF. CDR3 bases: TGTGCCACCAGCCCGAGCCGGGAAAGCAATCAGCCCCAGCATTTT.